This TCR beta chain was obtained from a study of shared clonotypes between healthy human individuals. CDR3 size: 14 residues. Germline V gene sequence: CDR1 SGHNT, CDR2 YENEEA. Trimming cost V 4 bases and J 7 bases, with 16 bases left between them. Libraries were prepared by immunoSEQ multiplex PCR; TCRdb keeps only in-frame clonotypes and omits some of them. The sample contains some 1 million clones, around 75% of which appear only once. Donors comprised only Caucasian adults living in Nashville, Tennessee. This TCR came from a young man in good health. This chain links TRBV11-3 with TRBJ2-5; D might be TRBD1 or TRBD2, each matching 7 bases. The specimen was memory CD4+ T cells sorted from blood. The subset denotes: CD45RA-negative fraction. CDR3 nucleotide sequence: TGTGCCAGCAGCTCAGACAGGGAGGGGGCGACCCAGTACTTC. Protein: CASSSDREGATQYF.